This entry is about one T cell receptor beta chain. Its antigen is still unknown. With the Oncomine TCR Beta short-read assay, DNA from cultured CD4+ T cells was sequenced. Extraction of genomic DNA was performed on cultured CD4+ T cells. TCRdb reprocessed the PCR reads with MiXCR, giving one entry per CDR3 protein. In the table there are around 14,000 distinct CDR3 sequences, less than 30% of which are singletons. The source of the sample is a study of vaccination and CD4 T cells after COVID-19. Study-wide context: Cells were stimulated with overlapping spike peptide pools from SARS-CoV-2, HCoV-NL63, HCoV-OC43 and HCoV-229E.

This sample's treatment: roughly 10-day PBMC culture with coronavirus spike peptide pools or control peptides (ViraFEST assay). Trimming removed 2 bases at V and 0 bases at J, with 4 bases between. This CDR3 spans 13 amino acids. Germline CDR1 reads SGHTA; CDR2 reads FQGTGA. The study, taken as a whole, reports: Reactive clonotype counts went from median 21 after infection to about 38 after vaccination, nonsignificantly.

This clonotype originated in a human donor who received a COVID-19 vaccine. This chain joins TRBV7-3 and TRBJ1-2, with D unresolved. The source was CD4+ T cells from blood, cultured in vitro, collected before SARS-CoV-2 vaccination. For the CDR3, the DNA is TGTGCCAGCAGCTTACAGGCTAACTATGGCTACACCTTC. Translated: CASSLQANYGYTF.